These 19 T cell receptor beta chains were sequenced from one sample in a study of response to subunit inactivated influenza vaccine. One entry per CDR3 protein, called by TCRdb with MiXCR from the RT-PCR reads. The sample shows approximately 530,000 distinct CDR3 sequences, around 7.7% of them seen only once. The source was PBMCs from blood, collected less than 30 months after vaccination. Source of these receptors: a man aged 50 to 69 who received an inactivated influenza vaccine.

This clonotype was detected a few times. The chain links TRBV5-1 to TRBJ2-1; TRBD2 aligns across 9 bases. The CDR3 has 15 amino acids. The ends lost 5 bases at V and 2 bases at J; junction bases unmatched: 5. Germline V gives CDR1 SGHRS, CDR2 YFSETQ. The CDR3 region is CASRLRGGAYNEQFF. Written as DNA, the CDR3 is TGCGCCAGCAGGTTGCGGGGGGGCGCCTACAATGAGCAGTTCTTC.

The J gene is TRBJ2-1, the V gene TRBV14; D ambiguous. V was cut by 2 bases and J by 1 base, with 9 bases left in between. There are 15 residues in the CDR3. Germline V lookup: CDR1 SGHDN, CDR2 FVKESK. CDR3 amino acids: CASSQLTSSYNEQFF. Written as DNA, the CDR3 is TGTGCCAGCAGCCAACTAACCTCATCCTACAATGAGCAGTTCTTC.

The chain recombines TRBV5-1 with TRBJ2-5; D gene uncertain. Trimming took 2 bases from V and 1 from J, leaving 12 bases between them. Germline V gives CDR1 SGHRS, CDR2 YFSETQ. This CDR3 region has 15 residues. The CDR3 nucleotides are TGCGCCAGCAGCTTCAGTCCCCAGGTCCAAGAGACCCAGTACTTC. Protein sequence: CASSFSPQVQETQYF.

This chain uses TRBV29-1 with TRBJ2-2; 8 bases are a match to TRBD2. CDR1 and CDR2 from the germline V gene are SQVTM and ANQGSEA. The CDR3 runs to 13 residues. V shed 5 bases and J 6 bases; nucleotides not matched to a gene: 5. CDR3 region: CSVSKGLAGELFF. The CDR3 DNA reads TGCAGCGTTTCCAAGGGACTAGCCGGGGAGCTGTTTTTT.

This clonotype was seen a handful of times. V is TRBV5-6 and J is TRBJ2-5, with 7 bases lining up with TRBD1. J lost 5 bases, V lost 4 bases, and 11 bases had no gene match. The length of the CDR3 is 15 residues. The germline CDR1 and CDR2 sequences are SGHDT and YYEEEE. The CDR3 protein is CASSRRQGFWETQYF. Written as DNA, the CDR3 is TGTGCCAGCAGCCGCCGACAGGGTTTTTGGGAGACCCAGTACTTC.

In its sample, this clonotype was seen many times. The V and J genes are TRBV3-1 and TRBJ2-2; perhaps TRBD2 as D (6 bases). CDR1 and CDR2 from the germline V gene are LGHDT and YNNKEL (reference sequence). This CDR3 has 15 amino acids. V dropped 2 bases and J dropped 7 bases, with 14 bases sitting between them. CDR3 nucleotides: TGTGCCAGCAGCCAATCCGGGACTCCTCACGGGGAGCTGTTTTTT. It encodes CASSQSGTPHGELFF.

The table lists this clonotype with a few counts. This chain connects TRBV2 to TRBJ2-1; 8 positions match TRBD2. With 6 bases clipped from V and 8 bases from J, the junction kept 12 bases outside the gene matches. The CDR3 has 15 residues. The germline V gene has CDR1 SNHLY and CDR2 FYNNEI. CDR3 loop: CASRLSSGPSHEQFF. The DNA of the CDR3 is TGTGCCAGCAGATTATCTAGCGGGCCGTCCCATGAGCAGTTCTTC.

In its sample, this clonotype was seen a few times. V gene TRBV2 combines with J gene TRBJ1-2; 10 positions agree with TRBD1. V was pared by 5 bases and J by 8 bases, with 11 bases of the junction left unmatched. The CDR3 has 15 amino acids. Germline CDR1 reads SNHLY; CDR2 reads FYNNEI. In nucleotides, the CDR3 is TGTGCCAGCAGTTTGCGGACAGGGGGAAGGTCCGGCTACACCTTC. Translating gives CASSLRTGGRSGYTF.

J is TRBJ2-7 and V is TRBV20-1; maybe TRBD2 (6 bases). Germline V gene data show CDR1 as DFQATT and CDR2 as SNEGSKA (reference sequence). Trimming took off 3 bases at V and 3 bases at J, with 15 bases between the two ends. The CDR3 is made up of 14 amino acids. CDR3 sequence reads: CSARPGLGLYEQYF. Here the CDR3 DNA reads TGCAGTGCTAGGCCAGGGTTGGGACTCTACGAGCAGTACTTC.

This rearrangement joins TRBV24-1 to TRBJ1-5; no clear D. V shed 5 bases and J shed 3 bases, with 7 bases lying between them. Germline CDR1 reads KGHDR; CDR2 reads SFDVKD. There are 13 residues in the CDR3. The chain's CDR3 is CATSAQPNQPQHF. The CDR3 DNA follows: TGTGCCACCAGTGCACAGCCCAATCAGCCCCAGCATTTT.

This chain links TRBV12-3 or TRBV12-4 with TRBJ2-1; 16 bases map to TRBD2. The junction had 7 bases not matched to a gene; V was cut back by 4 bases and J by 1 base. There are 19 residues in the CDR3. The CDR3, as DNA: TGTGCCAGCAGTTCCCCCGGGACTAGCGGGAGGGGGTCCTACAATGAGCAGTTCTTC. This encodes CASSSPGTSGRGSYNEQFF.

In this sample, this clonotype turned up a few times. The V gene is TRBV14, the J gene TRBJ2-5, with 9 bases matching TRBD2. This CDR3 has 15 residues. V shed 4 bases and J 7 bases; nucleotides not matched to a gene: 10. Germline V gene data show CDR1 as SGHDN and CDR2 as FVKESK. CDR3 protein: CASSRSSGRFGTQYF. The DNA of the CDR3 is TGTGCCAGCAGCCGGTCCAGCGGGAGGTTTGGGACCCAGTACTTC. The whole variable domain, filled in from reference TRBV14 and TRBJ2-5, reads EAGVTQFPSHSVIEKGQTVTLRCDPISGHDNLYWYRRVMGKEIKFLLHFVKESKQDESGMPNNRFLAERTGGTYSTLKVQPAELEDSGVYFCASSRSSGRFGTQYFGPGTRLLVL.

The chain employs TRBV7-2 and TRBJ1-6; 10 positions match TRBD1. The CDR3 totals 16 residues. CDR1 is SGHTA and CDR2 is FQGNSA in the germline V gene. The junction had 3 bases not matched to a gene; V was cut back by 2 bases and J by 5 bases. CDR3 amino acids: CASSLKGQGNNSPLHF. CDR3 DNA: TGTGCCAGCAGCTTAAAGGGACAGGGGAATAATTCACCCCTCCACTTT.

There are many counts of this clonotype. The rearrangement joins TRBV20-1 to TRBJ2-7, with TRBD1 matching over 11 bases. This CDR3 is built from 14 residues. The V gene's germline CDR1 is DFQATT and CDR2 SNEGSKA (reference sequence). V was pared by 2 bases and J by 3 bases, with 3 bases of the junction left unmatched. The CDR3 sequence: CSARTGTGGYEQYF. CDR3 bases: TGCAGTGCTAGAACCGGGACAGGGGGCTACGAGCAGTACTTC.

Many counts were recorded for this clonotype. The chain joins TRBV5-1 to TRBJ2-7, with D possibly matching TRBD1 (6 bases). CDR3 length: 14 residues. CDR1 is SGHRS, CDR2 YFSETQ, per germline. The germline V and J ends were trimmed by 0 bases and 2 bases, with 9 bases remaining between them. For the CDR3, the DNA is TGCGCCAGCAGCTTGGGCCGGACAGCCTACGAGCAGTACTTC. Protein: CASSLGRTAYEQYF.

This clonotype was seen many times. The chain combines TRBV7-9 with TRBJ2-7, with 8 nucleotides matching TRBD1. The germline CDR1 and CDR2 sequences are SEHNR and FQNEAQ (reference sequence). V dropped 6 bases and J dropped 0; count of bases not matched to a gene: 4. The CDR3 runs 14 residues. The CDR3 loop reads CASRPGTGSYEQYF. CDR3 nucleotides: TGTGCCAGCAGACCCGGGACAGGCTCCTACGAGCAGTACTTC.

The rearrangement links TRBV4-3 to TRBJ1-2; 10 bases agree with TRBD1. This CDR3 contains 14 residues. Germline V gives CDR1 LGHNA, CDR2 YSLEER. With V trimmed by 4 bases and J by 5 bases, 4 bases remained unmatched. The CDR3, as DNA: TGCGCCAGCAGCCGGGACAGGGGTTTTTATGGCTACACCTTC. Amino acid sequence: CASSRDRGFYGYTF.

This clonotype was detected ten times or more. This sequence joins TRBV5-1 and TRBJ2-7, with D maybe TRBD1 (6 bases). The CDR3 length is 16 residues. V gave up 0 bases and J gave up 5 bases, with 18 bases separating them. The germline gives CDR1 SGHRS, CDR2 YFSETQ. The CDR3 is CASSLGSGHNPHEQYF. DNA of the CDR3: TGCGCCAGCAGCTTGGGTTCGGGACACAATCCCCACGAGCAGTACTTC. Combining the CDR3 with reference TRBV5-1 and TRBJ2-7 gives the whole variable domain KAGVTQTPRYLIKTRGQQVTLSCSPISGHRSVSWYQQTPGQGLQFLFEYFSETQRNKGNFPGRFSGRQFSNSRSEMNVSTLELGDSALYLCASSLGSGHNPHEQYFGPGTRLTVT.

The chain is built from TRBV24-1 and TRBJ2-3, with TRBD2 identical over 10 bases. The germline V gene has CDR1 KGHDR and CDR2 SFDVKD. The CDR3 length is 16 residues. The V and J ends lost 4 bases and 5 bases, in that order; junction bases with no gene match: 8. CDR3 DNA: TGTGCCACCAGTGACTCTACTAGCGGGGCGGGAGATACGCAGTATTTT. It yields the protein CATSDSTSGAGDTQYF.